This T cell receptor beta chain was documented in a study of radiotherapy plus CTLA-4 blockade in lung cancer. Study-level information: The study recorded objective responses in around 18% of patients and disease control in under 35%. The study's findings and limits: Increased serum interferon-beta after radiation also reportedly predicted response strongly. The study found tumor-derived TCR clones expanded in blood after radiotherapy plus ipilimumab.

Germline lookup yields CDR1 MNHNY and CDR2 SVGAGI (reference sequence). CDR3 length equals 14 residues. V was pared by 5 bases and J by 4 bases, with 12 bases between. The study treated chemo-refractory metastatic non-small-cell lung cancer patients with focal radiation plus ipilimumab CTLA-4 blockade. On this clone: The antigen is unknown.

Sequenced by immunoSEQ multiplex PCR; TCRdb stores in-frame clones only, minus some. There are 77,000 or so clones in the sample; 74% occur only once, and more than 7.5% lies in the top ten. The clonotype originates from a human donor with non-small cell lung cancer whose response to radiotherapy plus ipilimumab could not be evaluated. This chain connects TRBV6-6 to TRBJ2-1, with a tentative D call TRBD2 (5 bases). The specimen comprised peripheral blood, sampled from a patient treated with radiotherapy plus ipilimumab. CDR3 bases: TGTGCCAGCAGTGGTCAAGGGAGTTACAATGAGCAGTTCTTC. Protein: CASSGQGSYNEQFF.